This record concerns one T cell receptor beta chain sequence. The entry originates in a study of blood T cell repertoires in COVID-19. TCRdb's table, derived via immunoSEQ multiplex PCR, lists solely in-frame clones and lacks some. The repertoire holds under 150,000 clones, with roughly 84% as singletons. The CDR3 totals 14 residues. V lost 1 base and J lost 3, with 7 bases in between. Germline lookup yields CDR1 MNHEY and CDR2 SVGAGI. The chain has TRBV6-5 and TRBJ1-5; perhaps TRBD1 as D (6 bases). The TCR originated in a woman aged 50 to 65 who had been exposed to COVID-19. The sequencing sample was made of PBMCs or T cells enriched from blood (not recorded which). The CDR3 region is CASSYLGANQPQHF. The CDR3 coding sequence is TGTGCCAGCAGTTACTTGGGGGCCAATCAGCCCCAGCATTTT.